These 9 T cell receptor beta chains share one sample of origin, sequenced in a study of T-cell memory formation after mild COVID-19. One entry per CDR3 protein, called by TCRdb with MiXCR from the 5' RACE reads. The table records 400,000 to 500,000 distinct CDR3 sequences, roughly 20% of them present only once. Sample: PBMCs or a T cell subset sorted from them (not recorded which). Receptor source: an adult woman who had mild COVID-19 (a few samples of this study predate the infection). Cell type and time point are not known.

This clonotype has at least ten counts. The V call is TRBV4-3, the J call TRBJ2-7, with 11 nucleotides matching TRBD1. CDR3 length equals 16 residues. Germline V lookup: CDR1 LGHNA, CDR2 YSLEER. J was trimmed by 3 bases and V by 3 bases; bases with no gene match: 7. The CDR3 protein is CASSQYPGTGGYEQYF. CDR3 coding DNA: TGCGCCAGCAGCCAGTACCCCGGGACAGGGGGCTACGAGCAGTACTTC.

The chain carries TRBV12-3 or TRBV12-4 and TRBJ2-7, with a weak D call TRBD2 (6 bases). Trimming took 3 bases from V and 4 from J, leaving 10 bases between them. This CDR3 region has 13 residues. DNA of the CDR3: TGTGCCAGCAGTTTCGTAGCGGCATACGAGCAGTACTTC. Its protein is CASSFVAAYEQYF.

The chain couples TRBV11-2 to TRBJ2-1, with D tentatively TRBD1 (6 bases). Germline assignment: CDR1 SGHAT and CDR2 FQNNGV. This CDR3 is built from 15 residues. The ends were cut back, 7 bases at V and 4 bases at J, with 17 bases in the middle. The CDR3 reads CASTRGRGQYNEQFF. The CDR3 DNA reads TGTGCCAGCACCAGGGGCAGGGGCCAATACAATGAGCAGTTCTTC.

CDR3 residues: CASSYSFRGSYEQYF. CDR3 DNA sequence: TGTGCCAGCAGTTACTCGTTCCGGGGCTCCTACGAGCAGTACTTC. The chain joins TRBV6-2 or TRBV6-3 to TRBJ2-7, with a possible D match to TRBD2 (5 bases). The CDR3 has 15 amino acids. Trimming removed 0 bases at V and 0 bases at J, with 9 bases between. Germline V lookup: CDR1 MNHEY, CDR2 SVGEGT.

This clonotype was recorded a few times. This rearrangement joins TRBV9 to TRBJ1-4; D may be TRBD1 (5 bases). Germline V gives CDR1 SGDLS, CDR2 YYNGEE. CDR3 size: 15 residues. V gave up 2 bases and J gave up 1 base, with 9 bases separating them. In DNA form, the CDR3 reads TGTGCCAGCAGCGTGACAGTGAAAACTAATGAAAAACTGTTTTTT. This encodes CASSVTVKTNEKLFF.

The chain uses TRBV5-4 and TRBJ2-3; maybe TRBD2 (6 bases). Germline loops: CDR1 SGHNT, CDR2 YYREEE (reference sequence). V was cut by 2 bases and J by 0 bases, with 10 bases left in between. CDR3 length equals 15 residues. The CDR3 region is CASSFPSASTDTQYF. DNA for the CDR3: TGTGCCAGCAGCTTCCCTAGCGCTAGCACAGATACGCAGTATTTT.

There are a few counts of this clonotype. The CDR3 sequence is CASSLETAYGYTF. CDR3 sequence (DNA): TGCGCCAGCAGCTTGGAAACGGCCTATGGCTACACCTTC. The rearrangement uses TRBV5-1 and TRBJ1-2; D is unclear. The CDR3 totals 13 residues. V was shortened by 0 bases and J by 4 bases, with 7 bases between the two germline ends. Germline assignment: CDR1 SGHRS and CDR2 YFSETQ.

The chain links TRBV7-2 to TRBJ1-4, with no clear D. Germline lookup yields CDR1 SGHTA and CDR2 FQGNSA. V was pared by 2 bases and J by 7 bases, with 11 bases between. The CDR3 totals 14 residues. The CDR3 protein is CASSLIRSGEKLFF. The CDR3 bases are TGTGCCAGCAGCTTAATTAGGTCTGGTGAAAAACTGTTTTTT.

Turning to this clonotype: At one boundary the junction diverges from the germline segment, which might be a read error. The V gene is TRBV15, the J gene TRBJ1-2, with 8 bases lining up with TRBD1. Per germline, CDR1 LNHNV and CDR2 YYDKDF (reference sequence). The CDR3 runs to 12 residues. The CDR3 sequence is CATSRDRTGLAF. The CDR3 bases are TGTGCCACCAGCAGAGACCGGACAGGGCTCGCCTTC.